The clone carrying this T cell receptor beta chain was recorded a few times. The antigen remains undetermined. These data are taken from a study of molecular identifiers for immune sequencing clone quantification. Study-level points and caveats: Effector cells kept over 98% of their molecules in clones above 20 RNA copies, while naive cells kept under 1% there. Jurkat TCR RNA that was spiked in from one cell was reportedly detectable among one million naive cells. The sizes of highly expanded clones could be underestimated when identical TCR molecules share a barcode.

TCRdb analysed the PCR reads with MiXCR anew, one entry per CDR3 protein. The table records about 10,000 distinct CDR3 sequences, 20% to 25% of them present only once. RNA fractions of 10%, 30% or 50% and 20,000 to 1,000,000 sorted cells were the source of naive CD8 libraries. J was trimmed by 2 bases and V by 9 bases; bases with no gene match: 10. This CDR3 is built from 14 residues. CDR1 is MGHDK and CDR2 is SYGVNS in the germline V gene. The gene calls are TRBV25-1 and TRBJ2-7, with TRBD2 identical over 7 bases. Sequenced input: naive CD8+ T cells from blood, with Jurkat cell RNA spiked in. Subset given: FACS-sorted CD8+CD4-CCR7+CD45RA+ naive T cells. The TCR sequence derives from a human donor in good health. Some libraries in this study had Jurkat cell RNA spiked in. The CDR3 here is CASGELADTYEQYF. CDR3 DNA sequence: TGTGCCAGTGGGGAGCTAGCGGACACCTACGAGCAGTACTTC.